The entry below describes one T cell receptor (beta chain). The antigen is not known. TCRdb reprocessed the 5' RACE reads, keeping one entry per CDR3 protein, no DNA. In all, the sample yields about 330,000 distinct CDR3 sequences. This sample is drawn from a study of monozygotic twins with inflammatory bowel disease. Points from the study as a whole: For repertoire similarity, concordant twins did not differ from discordant twins, possibly because power was limited.

The germline V gene encodes CDR1 LNHNV and CDR2 YYDKDF (reference sequence). This CDR3 contains 15 residues. The sample was blood. The origin of this receptor is a human donor with ulcerative colitis or Crohn's disease, or a healthy co-twin of an affected twin (not recorded which). The gene calls are TRBV15 and TRBJ2-1; the D gene TCRdb calls, TRBD1, cannot be checked with no DNA. The chain's CDR3 is CATSLLGWGHNEQFF.